A selection of T cell receptor beta chains follows, all from one sample in a study of T cell changes during pregnancy in multiple sclerosis. The data were produced by immunoSEQ multiplex PCR, yet TCRdb's version contains in-frame clones alone and is incomplete. The sample includes over 30,000 clones, roughly 89% of them seen just once. The sample was CD8+ T cells from peripheral blood mononuclear cells, taken in the third trimester of pregnancy. These receptors were taken from a female donor with multiple sclerosis, enrolled in a pregnancy study. CDR3s include the opening cysteine and the closing phenylalanine or tryptophan. D genes are given only for firm matches. Clone size is shown for a subset of rows, as once, few, many or a class of expanded clone.

NA	TRBJ2-2	TRBV9	NA	TGTGCCAGCCGTTTAGGGGGTACCGGGGAGCTGTTTTTT	CASRLGGTGELFF
NA	TRBJ2-7	TRBV4-2	NA	TGTGCCAGCAGCCAAGGATTTCCAGGGATGGTCTACGAGCAGTACTTC	CASSQGFPGMVYEQYF
once	TRBJ1-6	TRBV4-3	TRBD1	TGCGCCAGCAGCCGGGGACAGGGTAGTTCACCCCTCCACTTT	CASSRGQGSSPLHF
NA	TRBJ2-7	TRBV7-3	TRBD1	TGTGCCAGCAGCTTAACTCCCGGGACAGGGACTTACGAGCAGTACTTC	CASSLTPGTGTYEQYF
NA	TRBJ2-7	TRBV7-2	TRBD1	TGTGCCAGCAGCTACGGGACAGGAATTGGGGGCGAGCAGTACTTC	CASSYGTGIGGEQYF
NA	TRBJ1-6	TRBV2	NA	TGTGCCAGCAGTAATACCCTTATGGCCGGGGATAATTCACCCCTCCACTTT	CASSNTLMAGDNSPLHF
NA	TRBJ2-5	TRBV19	NA	TGTGCCAGTAGTATGACTAACATCCAATCGGAGACCCAGTACTTC	CASSMTNIQSETQYF
NA	TRBJ2-7	TRBV5-1	TRBD2	TGCGCCAGCAGTAATCTAGCGGGGGGGAGCTCCTACGAGCAGTACTTC	CASSNLAGGSSYEQYF
NA	TRBJ1-2	TRBV18	NA	TGTGCCAGCTCACCGGGCTCCAACTATGGCTACACCTTC	CASSPGSNYGYTF
NA	TRBJ1-2	TRBV9	NA	TGTGCCAGCAGCCCTACGGGGGGATATGGCTACACCTTC	CASSPTGGYGYTF
NA	TRBJ1-2	TRBV9	TRBD1	TGTGCCAGCAGCGTAGCCAGGGGGGACTATGGCTACACCTTC	CASSVARGDYGYTF
NA	TRBJ1-1	TRBV4-3	NA	TGCGCCAGCAGCCAACACCCCCAGGGCACTGAAGCTTTCTTT	CASSQHPQGTEAFF
few	TRBJ1-2	TRBV19	NA	TGTGCCACTGGAGAAGGCTACACCTTC	CATGEGYTF
once	TRBJ1-1	TRBV28	NA	TGTGCCAGCAGTTTGCCGGGTAGCACTGAAGCTTTCTTT	CASSLPGSTEAFF
NA	TRBJ2-3	TRBV11-3	NA	TGTGCCAGCAGCAGGGGCCAGGGCACAGATACGCAGTATTTT	CASSRGQGTDTQYF
NA	TRBJ1-2	TRBV30	NA	TGTGCCTGGACGGGACACCCATATGGCTACACCTTC	CAWTGHPYGYTF
NA	TRBJ2-1	TRBV30	NA	TGTGCCTGGAGCGTAGCGGATGAGCAGTTCTTC	CAWSVADEQFF
NA	TRBJ1-2	TRBV19	NA	TGTGCCAGTAGTATCGACAGGTACTATGGCTACACCTTC	CASSIDRYYGYTF
NA	TRBJ2-3	TRBV11-2	NA	TGTGCCAGCAGCTTAACAGGAGATACGCAGTATTTT	CASSLTGDTQYF
NA	TRBJ2-3	TRBV27	TRBD2	TGTGCCAGCAGTTTATGGGGACTAGCGGGGGGGGCAGATACGCAGTATTTT	CASSLWGLAGGADTQYF
NA	TRBJ2-1	TRBV4-1	NA	TGCGCCAGCAGCCCCGACCGGGGCTCCTACAATGAGCAGTTCTTC	CASSPDRGSYNEQFF
NA	TRBJ1-2	TRBV4-1	TRBD1	TGCGCCAGCAGCCCCTGGGACAGAGCTAACTATGGCTACACCTTC	CASSPWDRANYGYTF
NA	TRBJ2-3	TRBV27	NA	TGTGCCAGCAGTTTATCGTCGCCGGCAGATACGCAGTATTTT	CASSLSSPADTQYF
few	TRBJ2-7	TRBV4-1	TRBD1	TGCGCCAGCAGCCAAAAACAGGGGTACGAGCAGTACTTC	CASSQKQGYEQYF
NA	TRBJ2-2	TRBV4-3	NA	TGCGCCAGCAGCCAAGGATGGGCTCAAAACACCGGGGAGCTGTTTTTT	CASSQGWAQNTGELFF
NA	TRBJ1-2	TRBV19	TRBD1	TGTGCCAGTAGAAAAGTCGGGGACAGCTATTCTGATGGCTACACCTTC	CASRKVGDSYSDGYTF
NA	TRBJ2-3	TRBV27	NA	TGTGCCAGCAGGCCTACTAGCCTCAGCACAGATACGCAGTATTTT	CASRPTSLSTDTQYF
NA	TRBJ1-2	TRBV6-5	NA	TGTGCCAGCAGTTACCCGCTCGGAGCGGCCGGATATGGCTACACCTTC	CASSYPLGAAGYGYTF
NA	TRBJ2-7	TRBV9	TRBD1	TGTGCCAGCAGCGGGCAGGGGGCATACGAGCAGTACTTC	CASSGQGAYEQYF
NA	TRBJ2-7	TRBV29-1	NA	TGCAGCGCCCGGGGTGGGGGCGGCTACGAGCAGTACTTC	CSARGGGGYEQYF
once	TRBJ1-1	TRBV13	NA	TGTGCCAGCAGCCCGGAACCCAGGGGAAACACTGAAGCTTTCTTT	CASSPEPRGNTEAFF
NA	TRBJ2-1	TRBV9	NA	TGTGCCAGCAGCGCGGGGGACCACTACAATGAGCAGTTCTTC	CASSAGDHYNEQFF
NA	TRBJ1-1	TRBV25-1	NA	TGTGCCAGCAGTGCCCAGGGTTTGGACACTGAAGCTTTCTTT	CASSAQGLDTEAFF
NA	TRBJ2-2	TRBV10-3	TRBD1	TGTGCCATCCCAGGGACAGTGAACACCGGGGAGCTGTTTTTT	CAIPGTVNTGELFF
NA	TRBJ2-3	TRBV6-4	NA	TGTGCCAGCAGTGACGGGGGGAGGCACACAGATACGCAGTATTTT	CASSDGGRHTDTQYF
NA	TRBJ2-5	TRBV9	NA	TGTGCCAGCAGCCCCCGGACAGAACAAGGAGAGACCCAGTACTTC	CASSPRTEQGETQYF
once	TRBJ1-4	TRBV25-1	NA	TGTGCCAGCCAAGGACAGTTGAAGCCAAAACTGTTTTTT	CASQGQLKPKLFF
NA	TRBJ2-2	TRBV6-1	TRBD2	TGTGCCAGCAGTGAAGCAGCGGGGGAGACCGGGGAGCTGTTTTTT	CASSEAAGETGELFF
NA	TRBJ2-1	TRBV7-2	TRBD2	TGTGCCAGCAGCTTACTAGCGGGGGGCCGATACAATGAGCAGTTCTTC	CASSLLAGGRYNEQFF
once	TRBJ1-2	TRBV23-1	NA	TGCGCCAGCAGTCAAGCGGACACATACTATGGCTACACCTTC	CASSQADTYYGYTF
NA	TRBJ2-7	TRBV5-6	NA	TGTGCCAGCAGCTCATGGCCACAGGGAAGTTACGAGCAGTACTTC	CASSSWPQGSYEQYF
NA	TRBJ1-2	TRBV19	NA	TGTGCCGCCCGCTCCCTAGGTGGCTACACCTTC	CAARSLGGYTF
NA	TRBJ1-4	TRBV6-6	NA	TGTGCCAGCAGTTACTCGACAAGCGAAAAACTGTTTTTT	CASSYSTSEKLFF
NA	TRBJ1-1	TRBV10-3	TRBD1	TGTGCTTCAAGGGGGCAGGGGGTAACTGAAGCTTTCTTT	CASRGQGVTEAFF
NA	TRBJ1-1	TRBV11-2	NA	TGTGCCAGCAGCTCAGGACAGTTGAACACTGAAGCTTTCTTT	CASSSGQLNTEAFF
NA	TRBJ2-7	TRBV2	TRBD2	TGTGCCAGCAGTAAGGGCGGGGGGGCGGCGGCCTACGAGCAGTACTTC	CASSKGGGAAAYEQYF
NA	TRBJ1-2	TRBV7-2	NA	TGTGCCAGCAGCTTAGAACAGGGAGGGTCTAACTATGGCTACACCTTC	CASSLEQGGSNYGYTF
once	TRBJ1-1	TRBV4-1	NA	TGCGCCAGCAGCCAAACAGGGGAAGCTTTCTTT	CASSQTGEAFF
once	TRBJ2-1	TRBV7-3	NA	TGTGCCAGCAGCTTCGCAGGGATCTCCTACAATGAGCAGTTCTTC	CASSFAGISYNEQFF
NA	TRBJ1-2	TRBV9	NA	TGTGCCAGCAGCGTAGGGGCAGAAACGGCGATCGGCTACACCTTC	CASSVGAETAIGYTF